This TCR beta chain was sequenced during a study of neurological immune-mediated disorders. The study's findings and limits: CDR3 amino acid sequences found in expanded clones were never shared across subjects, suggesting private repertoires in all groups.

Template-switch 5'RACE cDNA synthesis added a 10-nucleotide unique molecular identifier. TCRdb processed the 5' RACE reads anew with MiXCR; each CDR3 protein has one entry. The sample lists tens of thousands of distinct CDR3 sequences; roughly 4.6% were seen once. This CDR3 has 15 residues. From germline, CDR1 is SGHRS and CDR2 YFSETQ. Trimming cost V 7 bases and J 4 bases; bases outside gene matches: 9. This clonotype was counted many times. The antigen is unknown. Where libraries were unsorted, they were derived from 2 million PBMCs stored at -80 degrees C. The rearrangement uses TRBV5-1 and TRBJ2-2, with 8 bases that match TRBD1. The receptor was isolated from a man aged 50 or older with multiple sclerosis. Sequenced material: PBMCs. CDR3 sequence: CASGSGGAGTGELFF. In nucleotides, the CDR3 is TGCGCCAGCGGGTCAGGGGGCGCGGGCACCGGGGAGCTGTTTTTT.